This T cell receptor (beta chain) was recovered during a study of T-cell reconstitution after alpha-beta-depleted transplantation in children. This clonotype has just one count. The TCRbeta library was prepared with unique molecular identifiers. Via MiXCR, TCRdb re-called the PCR reads, giving one row per CDR3 protein. The table has about 440,000 distinct CDR3 sequences, roughly two fifths seen once; the top ten hold around a quarter. Trimming pared 5 bases from V and 7 bases from J, leaving 21 bases between. This CDR3 is 14 amino acids long. The germline CDR1 and CDR2 sequences are GTSNPN and SVGIG (reference sequence).

The TCR was taken from a girl aged 2 to 9 with aplastic anemia, due to receive a stem cell transplant. This chain connects TRBV30 to TRBJ2-7; possibly TRBD1 for D (6 bases). Source: PBMCs, taken before TCRalphabeta/CD19-depleted stem cell transplant. Here the CDR3 DNA reads TGTGCCTGGGGAGCCGGGATGGGGGCTGCGGAGCAGTACTTC. Its translation is CAWGAGMGAAEQYF.